Detailed here is one TCR beta chain. The antigen is not known. The sample is drawn from a study of cytomegalovirus exposure and HLA in healthy donors. Findings of the study overall: Highly shared variants forming one cluster were likely a sequencing artifact. Exclusion as indistinguishable affected some V segments, including TRBV6-2 and TRBV6-3.

Trimming left V 3 bases short and J 4 bases short, with 17 bases between. This CDR3 spans 16 amino acids. Germline values: CDR1 KGHSH, CDR2 LQKENI. 13 Jbeta primers and 60 Vbeta primers were used for the PCR. Data came from immunoSEQ multiplex PCR; TCRdb stores just in-frame clones and leaves some out. This table holds about 200,000 clones, approximately 78% found once. The chain employs TRBV18 and TRBJ2-3; D remains ambiguous. The TCR comes from a man aged 30-40 years in good health and CMV-seronegative. The sample taken for sequencing was PBMCs. The CDR3 DNA reads as TGTGCCAGCTCACCCGATACTATCATGTCGTCAGATACGCAGTATTTT. This encodes CASSPDTIMSSDTQYF.